Listed below are T cell receptor beta chains from one sample, sequenced in a study of blood T cells in healthy people across ages. MiXCR was run by TCRdb on the 5' RACE reads, yielding one entry per CDR3 protein. The sample holds over 1,200,000 distinct CDR3 sequences; 55% to 75% are singletons and the top ten take 5.5% to 8%. The sample consisted of blood. The origin of the receptors is a man aged 18 to 30 in good health. Each CDR3 is given with its conserved first and last residue. Each record gives: J gene, V gene, clone size, D gene, CDR3 protein, CDR3 DNA. D genes are given only for firm matches. Clone size appears in some rows only: once, few, many, or a class for an expanded clone.

TRBJ2-4 TRBV18 few - CASSPSGDAGIQYF TGTGCCAGCTCACCCTCCGGGGATGCGGGCATTCAGTACTTC
TRBJ2-2 TRBV11-2 many - CASSLDDGIINTGELFF TGTGCCAGCAGCTTAGATGACGGGATCATAAACACCGGGGAGCTGTTTTTT
TRBJ2-7 TRBV6-2/TRBV6-3 - - CASSYSTPYEQYF TGTGCCAGCAGTTACTCGACACCATACGAGCAGTACTTC
TRBJ1-1 TRBV19 once - CASTPAWGTEAFF TGTGCCAGTACTCCCGCCTGGGGGACTGAAGCTTTCTTT
TRBJ1-1 TRBV10-3 - - CAISESWGGGGGEAFF TGTGCCATCAGTGAGTCGTGGGGGGGCGGAGGTGGTGAAGCTTTCTTT
TRBJ2-1 TRBV24-1 few TRBD2 CATSDSRTSNEQFF TGTGCCACCAGTGATTCCCGGACTAGCAATGAGCAGTTCTTC
TRBJ2-7 TRBV2 few TRBD2 CASSAPLTGGSYEQYF TGTGCCAGCAGCGCCCCCCTTACGGGGGGTTCCTACGAGCAGTACTTC
TRBJ1-2 TRBV7-2 - - CASSLGLRQPYYGYTF TGTGCCAGCAGCTTAGGCTTACGACAGCCCTACTATGGCTACACCTTC
TRBJ2-7 TRBV25-1 few - CASSEPGTAHEQYF TGTGCCAGCAGTGAACCCGGGACCGCCCACGAGCAGTACTTC
TRBJ2-1 TRBV20-1 - - CSAPQDEVYNEQFF TGCAGTGCACCACAGGATGAGGTCTACAATGAGCAGTTCTTC
TRBJ1-2 TRBV6-5 - - CASSSQGYHNYGYTF TGTGCCAGCAGTTCGCAGGGATACCACAACTATGGCTACACCTTC
TRBJ2-3 TRBV20-1 - TRBD2 CSARGTSGATVVTDTQYF TGCAGTGCTAGAGGGACTAGCGGGGCGACCGTGGTCACAGATACGCAGTATTTT
TRBJ1-2 TRBV29-1 few TRBD1 CSVYMDRSPYGYTF TGCAGCGTTTACATGGACAGGAGCCCCTATGGCTACACCTTC
TRBJ2-7 TRBV20-1 - TRBD2 CSARDPVAGGRIYEQYF TGCAGTGCTAGAGATCCGGTAGCGGGGGGGCGAATCTACGAGCAGTACTTC
TRBJ2-1 TRBV12-3/TRBV12-4 few TRBD2 CASTAGGPANEQFF TGTGCCAGCACCGCGGGGGGGCCGGCGAATGAGCAGTTCTTC
TRBJ2-5 TRBV29-1 - - CSVGTGLKTQYF TGCAGCGTCGGAACAGGGTTAAAGACCCAGTACTTC
TRBJ1-2 TRBV12-3/TRBV12-4 - - CASSFRDGYTF TGTGCCAGCAGTTTCAGGGATGGCTACACCTTC
TRBJ2-5 TRBV6-1 few - CASSGGGAGETQYF TGTGCCAGCAGTGGGGGCGGGGCGGGGGAGACCCAGTACTTC
TRBJ1-1 TRBV9 - - CASSGLEGTEAFF TGTGCCAGCAGCGGCTTGGAAGGCACTGAAGCTTTCTTT
TRBJ1-2 TRBV5-6 - - CALRRVNGYTF TGTGCCCTCCGCAGGGTGAATGGCTACACCTTC